The 2 T cell receptor beta chains listed next were all sequenced from one sample in a study of CD8+ T cells in alopecia areata. cDNA prepared by RNA extraction and subsequent reverse transcription served as the template for sequencing. Sequencing used immunoSEQ multiplex PCR; TCRdb keeps in-frame clones, though not all of them. The table records fewer than 250,000 clones, 60% of them present only once. Documented treatment: oral pan-JAK inhibitor, 5-10 mg twice daily. The sequenced sample was CD4+ T cells sorted from blood, obtained at week 24, from a patient treated with tofacitinib. These receptors were obtained from a human donor with alopecia areata.

V is TRBV18 and J is TRBJ1-2; D is perhaps TRBD1 (5 bases). Deletions cut 3 bases from V and 4 bases from J, with 15 bases between. This CDR3 is built from 15 residues. From germline, CDR1 is KGHSH and CDR2 LQKENI. The DNA of the CDR3 is TGTGCCAGCTCACCCTCTTCAGGGAGCGTCTATGGCTACACCTTC. Its translation: CASSPSSGSVYGYTF.

The rearrangement links TRBV6-5 to TRBJ1-1; TRBD1 matches 7 bases. J lost 7 bases, V lost 5 bases, and 7 bases had no gene match. The germline V gene encodes CDR1 MNHEY and CDR2 SVGAGI. The CDR3 has 13 residues. The CDR3 is CASSRQGSHEAFF. DNA for the CDR3: TGTGCCAGCAGTCGACAGGGCTCCCATGAAGCTTTCTTT.